This TCR beta chain was documented in a study of T cells in Graves' hyperthyroidism and ophthalmopathy. Fresh peripheral blood, about 10 ml of it, supplied the PBMCs. From RNA transcripts, TCR beta CDR3 regions were amplified. RT-PCR in the first round (using the HTBI primer set) targeted the TCR CDR3. TCRdb analysed the multiplex PCR reads with MiXCR anew, one entry per CDR3 protein. Counted here are about 740,000 distinct CDR3 sequences, 12% to 15% occurring once; the ten biggest clones make up more than 8.5%. Only a few counts were recorded for this clonotype. Its matching antigen is unknown. Study conclusions and caveats: Most thyroid clonotypes expanded above 0.001 were also detected in blood. A model using 13 V-J features told ophthalmopathy apart from stable hyperthyroidism.

The trim removed 4 bases at V and 0 bases at J, leaving 8 bases unmatched. The CDR3 extends over 16 amino acids. Per the germline V gene, CDR1 is MNHEY and CDR2 is SVGAGI. The specimen was blood. The chain couples TRBV6-5 to TRBJ2-5; 7 positions agree with TRBD1. This TCR came from a woman aged 18-29 years with Graves' hyperthyroidism. The CDR3 nucleotides read TGTGCCAGCAGTTTCAGGACAGGAAGGTACCAAGAGACCCAGTACTTC. It specifies CASSFRTGRYQETQYF.